This T cell receptor beta chain was found in a study of blood T cell repertoires in COVID-19. Sequencing used immunoSEQ multiplex PCR; TCRdb keeps in-frame clones, though not all of them. The sample lists 250,000 to 300,000 clones, 88% seen once, with roughly 12% in the top ten. The CDR3 has 13 residues. The ends were cut back, 0 bases at V and 2 bases at J, with 8 bases in the middle. The V gene's germline CDR1 is SQVTM and CDR2 ANQGSEA. The chain has TRBV29-1 and TRBJ2-7; D remains ambiguous. This receptor was identified in a woman under 40 with COVID-19, enrolled during active disease. The sequenced material came from peripheral blood. CDR3 nucleotides: TGCAGCGTTGAAGACTACCAAACCTACGAGCAGTACTTC. Its translation: CSVEDYQTYEQYF.